Listed below are T cell receptor beta chains from one sample, sequenced in a study of regulatory T cells in long-lasting Graves disease. TCRdb re-called the multiplex PCR reads through MiXCR, storing one row per CDR3 protein. Of 300,000 to 400,000 distinct CDR3 sequences in the sample, over 15% were seen once. These sequences were also reported in another study, on T cells in Graves' hyperthyroidism and ophthalmopathy.

Sequencing used peripheral blood mononuclear cells (PBMCs), obtained at new diagnosis, from a patient treated with antithyroid drugs. These receptors all come from a middle-aged man with Graves disease. CDR3s include the opening cysteine and the closing phenylalanine or tryptophan. D genes are given only for firm matches. Rows may omit the clone size; those that give it use once, few, many or a size class.

V: TRBV3-1
D: TRBD2
size: few
length: 17
J: TRBJ2-1
CDR3: CASSVTSGTSGAGEQFF
DNA: TGTGCCAGCAGCGTAACCTCCGGGACTAGCGGGGCGGGAGAGCAGTTCTTC

V: TRBV7-2
D: TRBD1
size: many
length: 14
J: TRBJ2-7
CDR3: CASSSRRGPYEQYF
DNA: TGTGCCAGCAGCTCGCGCAGGGGGCCCTACGAGCAGTACTTC

V: TRBV20-1
D: TRBD2
size: many
length: 15
J: TRBJ2-2
CDR3: CSARGTSGQAGELFF
DNA: TGCAGTGCTAGAGGAACTAGCGGCCAGGCCGGGGAGCTGTTTTTT

V: TRBV12-3/TRBV12-4
D: NA
size: many
length: 13
J: TRBJ2-3
CDR3: CASSFPGADTQYF
DNA: TGTGCCAGCAGTTTTCCGGGTGCAGATACGCAGTATTTT

V: TRBV20-1
D: NA
size: NA
length: 15
J: TRBJ2-7
CDR3: CSARVASLGSYEQYF
DNA: TGCAGTGCTAGAGTGGCTAGCCTCGGCTCCTACGAGCAGTACTTC

V: TRBV9
D: NA
size: NA
length: 14
J: TRBJ2-3
CDR3: CASSEGGGTDTQYF
DNA: TGTGCCAGCAGCGAAGGGGGAGGCACAGATACGCAGTATTTT

V: TRBV27
D: NA
size: NA
length: 15
J: TRBJ1-2
CDR3: CASSLAGEGNYGYTF
DNA: TGTGCCAGCAGTCTGGCGGGGGAGGGGAACTATGGCTACACCTTC

V: TRBV3-1
D: NA
size: many
length: 13
J: TRBJ1-1
CDR3: CASSQGGNTEAFF
DNA: TGTGCCAGCAGCCAAGGGGGAAACACTGAAGCTTTCTTT

V: TRBV18
D: TRBD1
size: many
length: 13
J: TRBJ1-1
CDR3: CASSPWTGAEAFF
DNA: TGTGCCAGCTCACCTTGGACAGGGGCTGAAGCTTTCTTT

V: TRBV28
D: NA
size: many
length: 12
J: TRBJ2-7
CDR3: CASRQGSYEQYF
DNA: TGTGCCAGCAGACAGGGATCCTACGAGCAGTACTTC

V: TRBV5-1
D: NA
size: few
length: 16
J: TRBJ2-6
CDR3: CASRRDGNSGANVLTF
DNA: TGCGCCAGCAGAAGGGACGGTAACTCTGGGGCCAACGTCCTGACTTTC

V: TRBV20-1
D: NA
size: many
length: 14
J: TRBJ2-2
CDR3: CSASLWGYTGELFF
DNA: TGCAGTGCTAGTCTGTGGGGGTACACCGGGGAGCTGTTTTTT

V: TRBV4-2
D: TRBD1
size: many
length: 16
J: TRBJ2-7
CDR3: CASSPLPGQGAHEQYF
DNA: TGTGCCAGCAGCCCTCTGCCGGGACAGGGGGCCCACGAGCAGTACTTC

V: TRBV24-1
D: NA
size: many
length: 14
J: TRBJ1-1
CDR3: CATSDSMRVSEAFF
DNA: TGTGCCACCAGTGATTCAATGAGGGTATCTGAAGCTTTCTTT

V: TRBV11-3
D: TRBD2
size: many
length: 14
J: TRBJ2-7
CDR3: CASSVTSVGYEQYF
DNA: TGTGCCAGCAGCGTGACTAGCGTTGGCTACGAGCAGTACTTC

V: TRBV5-6
D: TRBD1
size: many
length: 15
J: TRBJ2-3
CDR3: CASSPGQGAGDTQYF
DNA: TGTGCCAGCAGCCCTGGACAGGGGGCGGGAGATACGCAGTATTTT

V: TRBV11-2
D: NA
size: NA
length: 15
J: TRBJ2-5
CDR3: CASSLGATPEETQYF
DNA: TGTGCCAGCAGCTTAGGGGCGACTCCTGAAGAGACCCAGTACTTC

V: TRBV27
D: NA
size: many
length: 15
J: TRBJ1-5
CDR3: CAAGRSGYSNQPQHF
DNA: TGTGCCGCCGGCCGGAGCGGCTATAGCAATCAGCCCCAGCATTTT

V: TRBV27
D: TRBD2
size: many
length: 13
J: TRBJ2-5
CDR3: CASSFLAEETQYF
DNA: TGTGCCAGCAGTTTCCTAGCGGAAGAGACCCAGTACTTC

V: TRBV10-3
D: TRBD1
size: many
length: 14
J: TRBJ2-5
CDR3: CATRDSYTQETQYF
DNA: TGTGCCACTCGGGACAGCTATACACAAGAGACCCAGTACTTC

V: TRBV6-1
D: NA
size: few
length: 19
J: TRBJ2-2
CDR3: CASSETRGGGASLTGELFF
DNA: TGTGCCAGCAGTGAGACCCGAGGAGGGGGCGCATCGCTCACCGGGGAGCTGTTTTTT

V: TRBV7-2
D: NA
size: few
length: 15
J: TRBJ1-2
CDR3: CASSLLGVLSYGYTF
DNA: TGTGCCAGCAGCTTACTAGGGGTGTTGAGCTATGGCTACACCTTC

V: TRBV2
D: TRBD1
size: many
length: 15
J: TRBJ2-7
CDR3: CASSPAPQGAYEQYF
DNA: TGTGCCAGCAGCCCCGCCCCACAGGGGGCCTACGAGCAGTACTTC

V: TRBV6-1
D: NA
size: many
length: 12
J: TRBJ2-1
CDR3: CASSPGDNEQFF
DNA: TGTGCCAGCAGCCCAGGGGACAATGAGCAGTTCTTC

V: TRBV5-1
D: NA
size: few
length: 14
J: TRBJ1-2
CDR3: CASSLTASNYGYTF
DNA: TGCGCCAGCAGCTTGACAGCCTCTAACTATGGCTACACCTTC

V: TRBV29-1
D: TRBD1
size: NA
length: 14
J: TRBJ1-6
CDR3: CSVALTGGDSPLHF
DNA: TGCAGCGTGGCTCTGACAGGGGGCGATTCACCCCTCCACTTT

V: TRBV10-3
D: NA
size: many
length: 17
J: TRBJ2-3
CDR3: CAISDFPGTTPTDTQYF
DNA: TGTGCCATCAGTGATTTTCCGGGAACAACACCCACAGATACGCAGTATTTT